The 7 T cell receptor beta chains given below trace back to one sample, sequenced in a study of long-term antiretroviral therapy in people with HIV. Version v3.0 of the immunoSEQ assay was performed at survey level. Profiling relied on immunoSEQ multiplex PCR, and the TCRdb table lists in-frame clones only, not all of them. The sample records roughly 20,000 clones, around 75% being singletons. The sample here was unsorted PBMCs, taken 0.5 years before starting antiretroviral therapy. These receptors all stem from a man younger than 30 with HIV.

This clone was recorded once. The rearrangement joins TRBV5-1 to TRBJ2-7; D might be TRBD1 (5 bases). The germline V gene encodes CDR1 SGHRS and CDR2 YFSETQ. V was pared by 1 base and J by 2 bases, with 10 bases between. The CDR3 is 14 amino acids. The CDR3 region has the DNA TGCGCCAGCAGCTTGATGCAGGGCCCCTACGAGCAGTACTTC. Translated: CASSLMQGPYEQYF.

The V call is TRBV6-5, the J call TRBJ1-1, with D unclear. The V end was cut by 0 bases, the J end by 2 bases, with 4 bases between. Germline V gene sequence: CDR1 MNHEY, CDR2 SVGAGI. The CDR3 sequence is 13 residues long. The CDR3 region is CASSYSDNTEAFF. The CDR3, as DNA: TGTGCCAGCAGTTACTCGGACAACACTGAAGCTTTCTTT.

The V gene is TRBV28, the J gene TRBJ2-7; D is ambiguous. Germline-derived CDR1 and CDR2 are MDHEN and SYDVKM. Between the trimmed V and J ends, which lost 2 bases and 5 bases, there was a span of 16 bases. This CDR3 comprises 15 residues. CDR3 coding DNA: TGTGCCAGCAGTTTAGTCAAGGTAGCTCATAACGAGCAGTACTTC. Translated, it gives CASSLVKVAHNEQYF.

The rearrangement links TRBV28 to TRBJ2-5, with unresolved D. The V gene's germline CDR1 is MDHEN and CDR2 SYDVKM. The V end lost 5 bases, the J end lost 3 bases, and 4 bases lay between the germline ends. CDR3 length: 11 residues. CDR3 region: CASSAEETQYF. The CDR3 region has the DNA TGTGCCAGCAGTGCTGAAGAGACCCAGTACTTC.

The rearrangement links TRBV4-3 to TRBJ2-3, with 12 bases matching TRBD2. The CDR3 runs to 18 residues. CDR1 is LGHNA, CDR2 YSLEER, per germline. V shed 0 bases, J shed 0 bases, and the junction held 4 bases outside the gene matches. CDR3 in amino acids: CASSQDLTSGRSTDTQYF. For the CDR3, the DNA is TGCGCCAGCAGCCAAGATTTAACTAGCGGGAGGAGCACAGATACGCAGTATTTT.

V usage is TRBV9 and J usage is TRBJ1-2; no firm D call. Trimming stripped 0 bases from V and 5 bases from J, with 17 bases between. This CDR3 comprises 16 residues. Per the germline V gene, CDR1 is SGDLS and CDR2 is YYNGEE. Written as DNA, the CDR3 is TGTGCCAGCAGCGTAGCCCGGGAGCCGGGAGGGTATGGCTACACCTTC. Its protein is CASSVAREPGGYGYTF.

CDR3 bases: TGTGCCAGCAGCTGGACAGGGGGCTACTATGGCTACACCTTC. Protein product: CASSWTGGYYGYTF. The chain has TRBV5-8 and TRBJ1-2; TRBD1 aligns across 11 bases. This CDR3 spans 14 amino acids. Germline CDR1 SGHTS, CDR2 YDEGEE. With V trimmed by 3 bases and J by 3 bases, 1 base remained unmatched.